Below are 17 T cell receptor beta chains sequenced from a single sample in a study of T cells in Graves' hyperthyroidism and ophthalmopathy. There were TCR beta CDR3 regions amplified from RNA transcripts. When the TCR CDR3 underwent first-round RT-PCR, the HTBI primer set was used. From the multiplex PCR reads, TCRdb called clonotypes with MiXCR, one entry per CDR3 protein. The sample lists a few hundred thousand distinct CDR3 sequences, over 11% occurring once. The sequenced sample consisted of blood. The receptors here all came from a young woman with Graves' hyperthyroidism that later progressed to Graves' ophthalmopathy.

This clonotype was seen a handful of times. J is TRBJ2-7 and V is TRBV28; 8 bases map to TRBD1. CDR1 and CDR2 from the germline V gene are MDHEN and SYDVKM. CDR3 size: 14 residues. With 5 bases clipped from V and 4 bases from J, the junction kept 7 bases outside the gene matches. The CDR3 DNA reads as TGTGCCAGCAGTGCAGGACAGGGAGAATACGAGCAGTACTTC. This gives the protein CASSAGQGEYEQYF. Variable domain in full (rest from reference TRBV28 and TRBJ2-7): DVKVTQSSRYLVKRTGEKVFLECVQDMDHENMFWYRQDPGLGLRLIYFSYDVKMKEKGDIPEGYSVSREKKERFSLILESASTNQTSMYLCASSAGQGEYEQYFGPGTRLTVT.

This clonotype occurred many times. CDR3 nucleotide sequence: TGTGCCAGCAGTTATACAGGGTGGTACGAGCAGTACTTC. It specifies CASSYTGWYEQYF. The chain uses TRBV12-3 or TRBV12-4 and TRBJ2-7, with D maybe TRBD1 (6 bases). V was cut by 4 bases and J by 4 bases, with 11 bases left in between. This CDR3 has 13 amino acids.

The gene calls are TRBV10-3 and TRBJ1-1; D unresolved. The CDR3 contains 12 residues. Trimming stripped 4 bases from V and 8 bases from J, with 11 bases between. Germline V lookup: CDR1 ENHRY, CDR2 SYGVKD. CDR3 coding DNA: TGTGCCATCAGTGGACGGAACAGAGAAGCTTTCTTT. This codes for CAISGRNREAFF.

This clonotype was detected only a few times. The DNA of the CDR3 is TGTGCCAGCAGTACAACGGCTGGAATTAATGAAAAACTGTTTTTT. It specifies CASSTTAGINEKLFF. The chain combines TRBV6-1 with TRBJ1-4; D remains unclear. CDR1 is MNHNS and CDR2 is SASEGT in the germline V gene. CDR3 length: 15 amino acids. Trimming removed 5 bases at V and 4 bases at J, with 14 bases between.

The J gene is TRBJ2-1, the V gene TRBV11-3, with 8 bases fitting TRBD1. With V trimmed by 5 bases and J by 12 bases, 3 bases remained unmatched. CDR3 length equals 11 residues. Germline V gives CDR1 SGHNT, CDR2 YENEEA. The CDR3 DNA follows: TGTGCCAGCAGCCAAGGGACAGGGCAGTTCTTC. Protein: CASSQGTGQFF.

In its sample, this clonotype was seen many times. This rearrangement joins TRBV19 to TRBJ2-6; no definite D call. The V end lost 4 bases, the J end lost 5 bases, and 18 bases lay between the germline ends. The V gene's germline CDR1 is LNHDA and CDR2 SQIVND (reference sequence). This CDR3 has 17 amino acids. Here the CDR3 DNA reads TGTGCCAGTAGTAAGACCCTAGGGTTGGAAAGGGCCAACGTCCTGACTTTC. The encoded protein is CASSKTLGLERANVLTF.

In this sample, this clonotype turned up many times. The genes are TRBV24-1 and TRBJ2-3, with 8 bases that match TRBD2. V gave up 3 bases and J gave up 0 bases; unmatched junction bases: 1. CDR1 is KGHDR, CDR2 SFDVKD, per germline. The CDR3 contains 15 residues. CDR3 nucleotide sequence: TGTGCCACCAGTGATCCTAGCGGGAGCACAGATACGCAGTATTTT. It encodes CATSDPSGSTDTQYF.

This clonotype was observed many times. The rearrangement uses TRBV30 and TRBJ1-5; no reliable D call. This CDR3 region has 13 residues. The V gene's germline CDR1 is GTSNPN and CDR2 SVGIG (reference sequence). Deletions cut 2 bases from V and 0 bases from J, with 5 bases between. The CDR3 DNA follows: TGTGCCTGGAGTCCGAATAGCAATCAGCCCCAGCATTTT. Amino acid sequence: CAWSPNSNQPQHF.

This chain connects TRBV9 to TRBJ2-1; TRBD2 matches at 9 bases. V was clipped by 0 bases and J by 5 bases; unmatched bases: 6. The V gene's germline CDR1 is SGDLS and CDR2 YYNGEE. The CDR3 sequence is 16 residues long. The CDR3 is CASSVAGTSSNNEQFF. The CDR3 DNA follows: TGTGCCAGCAGCGTAGCTGGGACTAGCTCTAACAATGAGCAGTTCTTC.

This clonotype was detected ten times or more. The rearrangement joins TRBV20-1 to TRBJ2-7; TRBD2 aligns across 9 bases. The germline V gene has CDR1 DFQATT and CDR2 SNEGSKA (reference sequence). Trimming at V came to 3 bases and at J to 3 bases, leaving 9 bases not matched to a gene. The CDR3 contains 15 residues. CDR3 residues: CSASPPAGGIYEQYF. As DNA, the CDR3 is TGCAGTGCTAGTCCCCCAGCGGGAGGAATCTACGAGCAGTACTTC.

The V and J genes are TRBV29-1 and TRBJ1-3; D unclear. The CDR3 covers 15 residues. Per the germline V gene, CDR1 is SQVTM and CDR2 is ANQGSEA. V lost 0 bases to trimming and J lost 2 bases, with 11 bases between them. CDR3 sequence (DNA): TGCAGCGTTGAAGACAGCATCGTGACTGGAAACACCATATATTTT. It encodes CSVEDSIVTGNTIYF.

This clonotype has ten or more counts. The chain carries TRBV2 and TRBJ2-7; TRBD2 is a possible D gene (6 bases). Germline V gene sequence: CDR1 SNHLY, CDR2 FYNNEI. The CDR3 covers 15 residues. Trimming left V 3 bases short and J 3 bases short, with 15 bases between. The DNA for the CDR3 is TGTGCCAGCAGTGAGGAGGGGCAGGGCTTCTACGAGCAGTACTTC. It codes for CASSEEGQGFYEQYF.

This clonotype was counted at least ten times. The CDR3, as DNA: TGTGCCAGCAGTCAGGGCTCAGGGGGCGCTGTTGGCTACACCTTC. This translates into CASSQGSGGAVGYTF. The V gene is TRBV13, the J gene TRBJ1-2, with 8 bases that match TRBD1. The V gene end was trimmed by 6 bases and the J gene end by 7 bases; junction bases not matched to a gene: 13. The CDR3 is 15 amino acids. The V gene's germline CDR1 is PRHDT and CDR2 FYEKMQ (reference sequence).

This clonotype was seen many times. The chain employs TRBV28 and TRBJ1-5, with no clear D. CDR3 size: 15 residues. Germline CDR1 is MDHEN and CDR2 is SYDVKM. V shed 7 bases and J shed 0 bases, with 13 bases lying between them. CDR3 sequence: CASTLFVYSNQPQHF. Here the CDR3 DNA reads TGTGCCAGCACCCTTTTCGTCTATAGCAATCAGCCCCAGCATTTT.

Concerning this clonotype: This sequence may be a read error, since a much larger clone differs from it by one base. J is TRBJ2-1 and V is TRBV28; 16 bases fit TRBD2. Germline loops: CDR1 MDHEN, CDR2 SYDVKM. V gave up 6 bases and J gave up 11 bases; unmatched junction bases: 13. This CDR3 contains 17 residues. The DNA for the CDR3 is TGTGCCAGCAGGCGGGGACTAGCGGGAGGGCCGGGGAATAAGCAGTTCTTC. Its translation is CASRRGLAGGPGNKQFF.

This clonotype was seen more than once but under ten times. The genes are TRBV30 and TRBJ2-3; the D gene is possibly TRBD2 (6 bases). Trimming took 3 bases from V and 2 from J, leaving 9 bases between them. The CDR3 sequence is 13 residues long. Germline CDR1 is GTSNPN and CDR2 is SVGIG (reference sequence). The CDR3 DNA follows: TGTGCCTGGAGGGGGACTTACACAGATACGCAGTATTTT. The encoded protein is CAWRGTYTDTQYF.

This clonotype was seen at least ten times. V gene TRBV20-1 combines with J gene TRBJ1-5; D is uncertain. This CDR3 has 14 residues. Trimming shortened V by 6 bases and J by 2 bases, and 14 bases separated the two germline ends. CDR1 DFQATT and CDR2 SNEGSKA come from the germline V gene (reference sequence). CDR3 residues: CSAKDAGGNQPQHF. The CDR3 DNA follows: TGCAGTGCGAAGGACGCCGGTGGCAATCAGCCCCAGCATTTT.